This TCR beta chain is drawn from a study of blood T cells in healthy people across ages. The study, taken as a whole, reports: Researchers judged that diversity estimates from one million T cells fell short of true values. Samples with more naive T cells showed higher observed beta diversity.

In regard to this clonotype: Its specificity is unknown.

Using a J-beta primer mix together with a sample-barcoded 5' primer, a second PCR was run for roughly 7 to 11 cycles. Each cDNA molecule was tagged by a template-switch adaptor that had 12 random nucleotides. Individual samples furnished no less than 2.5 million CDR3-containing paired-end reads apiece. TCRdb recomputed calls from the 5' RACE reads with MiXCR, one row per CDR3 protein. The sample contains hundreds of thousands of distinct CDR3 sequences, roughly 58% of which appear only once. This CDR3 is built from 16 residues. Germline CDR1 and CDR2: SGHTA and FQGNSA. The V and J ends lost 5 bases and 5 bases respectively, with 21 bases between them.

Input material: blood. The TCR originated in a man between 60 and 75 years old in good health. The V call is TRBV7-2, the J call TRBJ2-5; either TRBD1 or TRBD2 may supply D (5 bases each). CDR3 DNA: TGTGCCAGCAGCGCCCGGACTGGGATCGAGGGGGAGACCCAGTACTTC. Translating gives CASSARTGIEGETQYF.